A selection of T cell receptor beta chains follows, all from one sample in a study of cytomegalovirus exposure and HLA in healthy donors. Sequenced by immunoSEQ multiplex PCR; TCRdb stores in-frame clones only, minus some. The data contain roughly 66,000 clones, 75% to 85% of them seen just once; the ten biggest clones take up about 8%. Source material: PBMCs. These receptors were obtained from a man between 18 and 35 years old in good health and CMV-seropositive. Both conserved end residues are part of each CDR3.

>TRBV30
CAWSMGLGAEAFF
>TRBV28
CASSIRQGAGNSPLHF
>TRBV29-1
CSVESQGETQYF
>TRBV6-1
CASRGQDPPQHF
>TRBV30
CAWSVAGGFRTEAFF
>TRBV6-1
CASSESQDANTGELFF
>TRBV5-1
CASSPGGGNQPQHF
>TRBV4-1
CASSQNLAASYEQYF
>TRBV1
CTSSQVDCDRSLAQHF
>TRBV27
CASSLSTGLAEMGGGTDTQYF
>TRBV18
CASSPSQGMNTEAFF
>TRBV6-1
CASRDWTVINYGYTF
>TRBV6-1
CASSESETEAFF
>TRBV4-1
CASSQEGGRAHF
>TRBV6-5
CASSQGADYGYTF
>TRBV7-9
CASSHSRPYEQYF
>TRBV7-6
CASAGRVGQETQYF
>TRBV30
CACRTGTNYGYTF
>TRBV28
CASRTDSNQPQHF
>TRBV12-5
CASGLSQPQHF
>TRBV6-1
CASSQTAYNEQFF
>TRBV10-3
CAIRGGLSTDTQYF
>TRBV6-4
CASTQTVAVNQPQHF
>TRBV10-1
CASSDSGHSTDTQYF
>TRBV10-3
CAISASGSGANVLTF
>TRBV2
CASNPRDRGGETQYF
>TRBV6-1
CASSEGSLLTGTTQYF
>TRBV5-8
CASGGVYEQYF
>TRBV9
CASSVATGDNTEAFF
>TRBV6-6
CASRVGLPTGGYTF
>TRBV6-4
CASSGLPGTGTDTQYF
>TRBV6-1
CASSEVQALPGANVLTF
>TRBV29-1
CSVVGGWGYTF
>TRBV5-1
CASSLGGTLNYNEQFF
>TRBV7-9
CASSLVVNAYSNQPQHF
>TRBV2
CASSLQGYEQFF
>TRBV7-6
CASSLSAGARRYTF